This T cell receptor beta chain is from a study of shared clonotypes between healthy human individuals. The method was immunoSEQ multiplex PCR; TCRdb's version includes in-frame clones alone and lacks a portion of them. This table holds about 560,000 clones, around 77% found once. The study, taken as a whole, reports: Enrolling few donors narrowed the genetic and exposure-history diversity that was represented.

Germline V gene data show CDR1 as MGHRA and CDR2 as YSYEKL. J was trimmed by 2 bases and V by 4 bases; bases with no gene match: 20. The length of the CDR3 is 20 residues. This clone was recorded a few times. Its antigen is not known. The receptor was isolated from a woman in her 40s in good health. Some clones in this sample may be carry-over from other donors' samples. The chain employs TRBV4-1 and TRBJ2-3; the match to TRBD2 covers 8 bases. The sequencing sample was made of PBMCs. The DNA for the CDR3 is TGCGCCAGCAGCCGAAAGAGGCACTCGAGTGCGGGAGGAGTCACAGATACGCAGTATTTT. Translated: CASSRKRHSSAGGVTDTQYF.